Shown below are 12 T cell receptor beta chains from a single sample sequenced in a study of T cell changes during pregnancy in multiple sclerosis. Assay used: immunoSEQ multiplex PCR; TCRdb lists only in-frame clones, some missing. The sample shows around 68,000 clones, 91% of them seen only once. The source was peripheral blood, collected in the third trimester of pregnancy. Source of these receptors: a female donor in good health, enrolled as a control in a pregnancy study.

The chain has TRBV6-1 and TRBJ2-7; 10 bases line up with TRBD1. J lost 5 bases, V lost 2 bases, and 18 bases had no gene match. Per the germline V gene, CDR1 is MNHNS and CDR2 is SASEGT. The CDR3 sequence is 19 residues long. Written as DNA, the CDR3 is TGTGCCAGCAGTGAAATCCCCGGGGCCTCCGGGACAGGGGCCAACGAGCAGTACTTC. It specifies CASSEIPGASGTGANEQYF.

The chain has TRBV6-6 and TRBJ2-1; D unclear. Germline values: CDR1 MNHNY, CDR2 SVGAGI (reference sequence). V dropped 2 bases and J dropped 12 bases, with 8 bases sitting between them. The CDR3 length is 11 residues. The CDR3 sequence: CASSYKPWQFF. CDR3 in DNA: TGTGCCAGCAGTTACAAGCCCTGGCAGTTCTTC.

Only a few counts were recorded for this clone. V is TRBV5-6 and J is TRBJ1-1, with 7 bases aligning to TRBD1. This CDR3 comprises 14 residues. The trim removed 4 bases at V and 11 bases at J, leaving 14 bases unmatched. CDR1 SGHDT and CDR2 YYEEEE come from the germline V gene. CDR3 protein: CASSPVEGGPPAFF. CDR3 bases: TGTGCCAGCAGCCCCGTTGAAGGGGGCCCTCCGGCTTTCTTT.

The V call is TRBV11-3, the J call TRBJ2-3; 10 positions agree with TRBD2. Looked up from germline, CDR1 is SGHNT and CDR2 is YENEEA. The V and J ends lost 3 bases and 3 bases, in that order; junction bases with no gene match: 3. The CDR3 covers 15 residues. DNA of the CDR3: TGTGCCAGCAGCTTCGGACTAGCGGAAACAGATACGCAGTATTTT. Its translation: CASSFGLAETDTQYF.

J is TRBJ2-6 and V is TRBV5-4, with D unclear. V was trimmed by 0 bases and J by 1 base, leaving 5 bases between them. The germline gives CDR1 SGHNT, CDR2 YYREEE (reference sequence). This CDR3 comprises 15 residues. CDR3 DNA sequence: TGTGCCAGCAGCTTGGATCTTTCTGGGGCCAACGTCCTGACTTTC. Its translation is CASSLDLSGANVLTF.

This chain connects TRBV20-1 to TRBJ2-1; D may be TRBD2 (5 bases). Germline CDR1 DFQATT, CDR2 SNEGSKA (reference sequence). This CDR3 is 11 amino acids long. V was clipped by 6 bases and J by 12 bases, with 15 bases between them. The CDR3 is CSAATIKAQFF. In DNA, the CDR3 is TGCAGTGCCGCGACTATAAAGGCGCAGTTCTTC.

This rearrangement joins TRBV2 to TRBJ1-1, with D perhaps matching TRBD1 (5 bases). CDR1 SNHLY and CDR2 FYNNEI come from the germline V gene. This CDR3 has 13 amino acids. V lost 7 bases and J 4 bases, leaving 13 bases between the germline ends. The CDR3 is CASTEGVGTEAFF. The CDR3 DNA follows: TGTGCCAGCACCGAAGGGGTAGGCACTGAAGCTTTCTTT.

The chain couples TRBV7-8 to TRBJ1-5; D gene ambiguous. Trimming left V 3 bases short and J 6 bases short, with 18 bases between. The germline CDR1 and CDR2 sequences are SGHVS and FQNEAQ. The length of the CDR3 is 16 residues. DNA of the CDR3: TGTGCCAGCAGCTTGAGGGAACAGCTACTCATTCAGCCCCAGCATTTT. Translated, it gives CASSLREQLLIQPQHF.

V usage is TRBV11-2 and J usage is TRBJ1-1; D is unresolved. Looked up from germline, CDR1 is SGHAT and CDR2 is FQNNGV. The CDR3 covers 15 residues. V lost 3 bases and J lost 2, with 13 bases in between. DNA of the CDR3: TGTGCCAGCAGCTTTTCGAGGCACACAAACACTGAAGCTTTCTTT. Residues: CASSFSRHTNTEAFF.

A single count supports this clone. The chain recombines TRBV28 with TRBJ1-4, with D possibly matching TRBD1 (5 bases). CDR3 length: 14 residues. Germline lookup yields CDR1 MDHEN and CDR2 SYDVKM. The V gene lost 3 bases and the J gene lost 3 bases, with 8 bases spanning the gap. The CDR3 DNA sequence: TGTGCCAGCAGTTTCGGGGGGGCTAATGAAAAACTGTTTTTT. It translates to CASSFGGANEKLFF.

The rearrangement links TRBV6-5 to TRBJ2-1; possibly TRBD1 for D (6 bases). Germline CDR1 MNHEY, CDR2 SVGAGI. This CDR3 contains 15 residues. V was clipped by 8 bases and J by 2 bases, with 16 bases between them. The DNA of the CDR3 is TGTGCCAGCGGAATTCAGGGGCAAACCTACAATGAGCAGTTCTTC. Its protein product is CASGIQGQTYNEQFF.

This clone has a single count. This chain joins TRBV10-3 and TRBJ2-7; tentative D call: TRBD2 (6 bases). The CDR3 totals 14 residues. V was trimmed by 6 bases and J by 0 bases, leaving 12 bases between them. The germline V gene has CDR1 ENHRY and CDR2 SYGVKD. The CDR3 sequence: CAIRSLSGSYEQYF. CDR3 nucleotide sequence: TGTGCCATCAGGTCCCTTAGCGGCTCCTACGAGCAGTACTTC.